The present T cell receptor (beta chain) was sequenced within a study of CD8+CD57+ T cells in acquired aplastic anemia. As for the study in general: Sorted cells (CD4+ and CD8+) yielded DNA amounts that averaged approximately 3.2 ug. Whole-study findings and limits: Any difference that existed in CD8+ Simpson's diversity between patients and controls was not significant.

Selection for sequencing was limited to patients who had shown CD8+CD57+ cell expansion by flow cytometry. Severe acquired aplastic anemia was present in every patient. This clonotype was counted at least ten times. Antigen specificity is unknown. Genomic DNA constituted the template upon which TCR beta VDJ and CDR3 profiling was performed. In TCRdb, the reads were re-called with MiXCR into one record per CDR3 protein. In the table there are approximately 190,000 distinct CDR3 sequences, more than 45% of which are singletons. Germline CDR1 reads LNHDA; CDR2 reads SQIVND (reference sequence). The CDR3 runs to 14 residues. J gave up 6 bases and V 6 bases, and 10 bases lay outside the gene matches.

The sample taken for sequencing was sorted CD4+, CD8+, or CD8+CD57+ T cells (not recorded which) from PBMCs. The chain has TRBV19 and TRBJ2-7, with 8 bases matching TRBD1. The sequence derives from a human donor with aplastic anemia. The CDR3 here is CASRLRQGMAEQYF. CDR3 DNA sequence: TGTGCCAGTAGGCTGCGACAGGGGATGGCCGAGCAGTACTTC.